This TCR beta chain derives from a study of cytomegalovirus exposure and HLA in healthy donors. Points from the study as a whole: According to the study, roughly 160 TCR beta chains were cytomegalovirus-associated.

As for this clone: Its specificity is unknown.

This PCR relied on a set of 60 Vbeta primers and 13 Jbeta primers. Using immunoSEQ multiplex PCR, the repertoire was profiled, and TCRdb retains in-frame clones only, with some absent. The sample has about 210,000 clones. The CDR3 consists of 11 residues. Germline assignment: CDR1 SNHLY and CDR2 FYNNEI. The V and J ends lost 8 bases and 5 bases respectively, with 7 bases between them. The clonotype comes from a woman aged 30 to 39 in good health and CMV-seropositive. Sequencing input: PBMCs. This chain connects TRBV2 to TRBJ2-1; D gene uncertain. CDR3 in DNA: TGTGCCAGCGAAGCGCACAATGAGCAGTTCTTC. As protein: CASEAHNEQFF.